The clone carrying this TCR beta chain occurred a few times. The CDR3 runs 13 residues. Germline lookup yields CDR1 MNHEY and CDR2 SVGAGI. V was cut by 8 bases and J by 4 bases, with 14 bases left in between. The method was immunoSEQ multiplex PCR; TCRdb's version includes in-frame clones alone and lacks a portion of them. In the table there are about 17,000 clones, roughly 91% of which are singletons. This record comes from a study of control samples from healthy donors and cancer patients. The chain joins TRBV6-5 to TRBJ2-5, with a tentative D call TRBD1 (7 bases). The TCR was taken from a man in his sixties with head and neck cancer. The sample taken for sequencing was PBMCs. CDR3: CASGGGVSETQYF. In nucleotides, the CDR3 is TGTGCCAGCGGAGGGGGCGTCTCAGAGACCCAGTACTTC.